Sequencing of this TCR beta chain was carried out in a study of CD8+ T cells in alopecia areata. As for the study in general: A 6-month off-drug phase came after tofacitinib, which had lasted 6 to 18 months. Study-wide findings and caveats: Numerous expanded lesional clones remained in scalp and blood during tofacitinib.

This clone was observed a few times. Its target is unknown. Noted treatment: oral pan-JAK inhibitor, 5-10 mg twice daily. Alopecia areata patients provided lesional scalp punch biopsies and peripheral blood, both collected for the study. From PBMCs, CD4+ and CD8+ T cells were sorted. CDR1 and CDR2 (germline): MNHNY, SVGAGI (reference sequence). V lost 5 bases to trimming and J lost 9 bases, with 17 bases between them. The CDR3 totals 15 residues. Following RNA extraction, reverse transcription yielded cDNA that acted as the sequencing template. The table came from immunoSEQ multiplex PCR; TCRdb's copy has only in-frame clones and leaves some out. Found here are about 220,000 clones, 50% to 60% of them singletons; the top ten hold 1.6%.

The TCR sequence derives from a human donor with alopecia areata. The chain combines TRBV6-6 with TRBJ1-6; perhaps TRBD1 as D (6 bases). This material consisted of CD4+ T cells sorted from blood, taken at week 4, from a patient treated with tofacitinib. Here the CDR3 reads CASSDTGRGFSPLHF. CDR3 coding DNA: TGTGCCAGCAGTGATACCGGGAGGGGGTTTTCACCCCTCCACTTT.